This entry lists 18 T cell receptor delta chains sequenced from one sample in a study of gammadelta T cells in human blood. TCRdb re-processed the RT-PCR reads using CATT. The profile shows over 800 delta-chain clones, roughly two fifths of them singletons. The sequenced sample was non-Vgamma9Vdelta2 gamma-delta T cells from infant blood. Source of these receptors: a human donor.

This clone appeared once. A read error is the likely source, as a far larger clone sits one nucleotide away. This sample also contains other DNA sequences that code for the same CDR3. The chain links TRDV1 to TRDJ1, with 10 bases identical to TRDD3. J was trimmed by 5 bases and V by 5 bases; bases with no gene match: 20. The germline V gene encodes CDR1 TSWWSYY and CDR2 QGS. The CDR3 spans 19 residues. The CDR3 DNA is TGTGCTCTTGGGAAGGAGATCTTCCTATGGGGGATACCACGTGATAAACTCATCTTT. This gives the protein CALGKEIFLWGIPRDKLIF.

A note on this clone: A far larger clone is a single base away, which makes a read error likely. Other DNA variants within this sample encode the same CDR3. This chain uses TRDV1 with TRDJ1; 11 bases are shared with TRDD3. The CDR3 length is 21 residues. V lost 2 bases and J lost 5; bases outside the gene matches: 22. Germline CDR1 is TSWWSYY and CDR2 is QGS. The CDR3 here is CALGESKLPSYWGIKIDKLIF. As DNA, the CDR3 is TGTGCTCTTGGGGAAAGTAAACTTCCTTCGTACTGGGGGATAAAAATAGATAAACTCATCTTT.

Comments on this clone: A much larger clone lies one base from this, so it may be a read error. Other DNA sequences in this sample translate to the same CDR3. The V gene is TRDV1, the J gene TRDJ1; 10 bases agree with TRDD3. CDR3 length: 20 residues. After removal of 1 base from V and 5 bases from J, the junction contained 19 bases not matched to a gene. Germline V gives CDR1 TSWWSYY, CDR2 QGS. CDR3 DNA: TGTGCTCTTGGGGAACCCGAGGCACCTATAGTCTCTGGGGGATATGATAAACTCATCTTT. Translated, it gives CALGEPEAPIVSGGYDKLIF.

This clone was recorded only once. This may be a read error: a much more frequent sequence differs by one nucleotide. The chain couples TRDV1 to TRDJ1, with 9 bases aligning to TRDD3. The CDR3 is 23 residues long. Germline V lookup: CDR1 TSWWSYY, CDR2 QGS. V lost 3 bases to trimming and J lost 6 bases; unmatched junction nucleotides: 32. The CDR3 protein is CALGDAPRTLLLWGITRFNKLIF. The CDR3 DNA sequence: TGTGCTCTTGGGGATGCACCCAGGACGTTACTCCTCTGGGGGATTACCCGATTCAATAAACTCATCTTT.

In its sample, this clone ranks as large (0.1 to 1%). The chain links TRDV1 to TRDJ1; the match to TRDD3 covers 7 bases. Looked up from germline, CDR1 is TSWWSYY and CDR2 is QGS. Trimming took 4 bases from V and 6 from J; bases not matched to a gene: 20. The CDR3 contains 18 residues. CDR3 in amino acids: CALGGDILGTLTRNKLIF. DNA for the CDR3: TGTGCTCTTGGGGGTGACATACTGGGGACCCTAACTAGGAATAAACTCATCTTT.

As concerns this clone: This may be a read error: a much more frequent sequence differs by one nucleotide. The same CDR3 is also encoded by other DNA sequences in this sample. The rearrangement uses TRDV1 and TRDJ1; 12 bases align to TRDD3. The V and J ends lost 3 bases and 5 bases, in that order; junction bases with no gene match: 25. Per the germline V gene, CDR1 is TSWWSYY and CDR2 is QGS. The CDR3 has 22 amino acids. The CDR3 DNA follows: TGTGCTCTTGGGGATTTCTGCCTACCCTACTGGGGGATACCCGAAATCACTGATAAACTCATCTTT. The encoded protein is CALGDFCLPYWGIPEITDKLIF.

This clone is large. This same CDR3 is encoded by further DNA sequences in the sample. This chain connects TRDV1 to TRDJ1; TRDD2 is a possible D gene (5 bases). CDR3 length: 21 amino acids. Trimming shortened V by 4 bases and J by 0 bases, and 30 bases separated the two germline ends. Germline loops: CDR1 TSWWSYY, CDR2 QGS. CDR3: CALGARSRASYGGSYTDKLIF. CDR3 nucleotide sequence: TGTGCTCTTGGGGCCCGATCCCGGGCCTCCTATGGTGGGTCGTACACCGATAAACTCATCTTT.

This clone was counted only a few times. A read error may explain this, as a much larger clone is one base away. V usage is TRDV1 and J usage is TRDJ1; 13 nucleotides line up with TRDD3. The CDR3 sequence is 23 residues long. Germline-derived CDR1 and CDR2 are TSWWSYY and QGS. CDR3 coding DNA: TGTGCTTTTGGGGAATGGCCCTTCCCCAGTACTGGGGGATACGCGAGGGGCACCGATAAACTCATCTTT. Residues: CAFGEWPFPSTGGYARGTDKLIF.

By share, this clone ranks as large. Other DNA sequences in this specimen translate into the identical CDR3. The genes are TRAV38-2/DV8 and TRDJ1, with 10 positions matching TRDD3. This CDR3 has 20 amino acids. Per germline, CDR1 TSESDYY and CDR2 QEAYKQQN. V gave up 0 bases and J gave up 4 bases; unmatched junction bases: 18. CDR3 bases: TGTGCTTATAGGAGCGCGAGTTACCCTCCGTACTGGGGGATTGGCGATAAACTCATCTTT. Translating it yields CAYRSASYPPYWGIGDKLIF.

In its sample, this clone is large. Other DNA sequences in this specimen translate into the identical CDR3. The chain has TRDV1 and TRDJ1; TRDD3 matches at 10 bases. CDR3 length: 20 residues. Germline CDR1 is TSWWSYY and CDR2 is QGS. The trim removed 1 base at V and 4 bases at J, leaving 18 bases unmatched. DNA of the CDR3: TGTGCTCTTGGGGAACCCGAGGCACCTATAGTCTCTGGGGGATACGATAAACTCATCTTT. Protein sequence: CALGEPEAPIVSGGYDKLIF.

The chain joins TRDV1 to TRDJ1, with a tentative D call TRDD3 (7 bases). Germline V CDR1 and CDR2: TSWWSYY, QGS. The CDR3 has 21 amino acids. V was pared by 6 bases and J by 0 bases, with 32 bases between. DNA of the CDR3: TGTGCTCTTGGTCCATCCTACGTTAATGACCTTAGGGATACTTACACCGATAAACTCATCTTT. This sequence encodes CALGPSYVNDLRDTYTDKLIF.

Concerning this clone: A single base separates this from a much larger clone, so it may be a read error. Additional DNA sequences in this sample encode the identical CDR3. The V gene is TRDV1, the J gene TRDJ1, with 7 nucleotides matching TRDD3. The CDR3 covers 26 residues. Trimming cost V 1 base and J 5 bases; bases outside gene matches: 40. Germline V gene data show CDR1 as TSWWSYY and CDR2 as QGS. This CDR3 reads CALGERVSPYVLYVPTGDHITDKLIF. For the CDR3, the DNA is TGTGCTCTTGGGGAACGGGTGTCTCCCTACGTCCTTTACGTCCCTACTGGGGATCACATCACTGATAAACTCATCTTT.

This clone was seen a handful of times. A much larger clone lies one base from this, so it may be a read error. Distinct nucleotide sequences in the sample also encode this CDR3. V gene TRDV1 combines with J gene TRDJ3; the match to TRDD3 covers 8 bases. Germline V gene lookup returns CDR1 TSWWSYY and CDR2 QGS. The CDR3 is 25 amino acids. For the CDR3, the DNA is TGTGCTCTTGGGGAAGAGCCCGGGCCTAAGTACTGGGGGGCCTTCAGCTCCTGGGACACTCGACAGATGTTTTTC. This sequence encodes CALGEEPGPKYWGAFSSWDTRQMFF.

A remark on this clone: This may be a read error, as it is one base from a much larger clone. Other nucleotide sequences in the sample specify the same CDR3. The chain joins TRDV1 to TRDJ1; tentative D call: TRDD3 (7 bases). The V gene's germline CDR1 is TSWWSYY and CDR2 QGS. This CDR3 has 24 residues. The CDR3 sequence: CALGELEGLFLVVGDSEYTDKLIF. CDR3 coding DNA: TGTGCTCTTGGGGAACTAGAGGGCCTATTCCTAGTAGTTGGGGATAGCGAGTACACAGATAAACTCATCTTT.

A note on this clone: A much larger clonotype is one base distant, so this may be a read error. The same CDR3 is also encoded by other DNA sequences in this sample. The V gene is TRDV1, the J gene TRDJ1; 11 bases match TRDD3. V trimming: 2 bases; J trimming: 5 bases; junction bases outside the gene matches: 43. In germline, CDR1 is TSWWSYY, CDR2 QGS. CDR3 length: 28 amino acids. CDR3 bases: TGTGCTCTTGGGGAAGGAGGGCCTGGGCCTTCCTACTTCCCTTTGGGGGATACGGTCGGGGGATCCACTGATAAACTCATCTTT. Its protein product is CALGEGGPGPSYFPLGDTVGGSTDKLIF.

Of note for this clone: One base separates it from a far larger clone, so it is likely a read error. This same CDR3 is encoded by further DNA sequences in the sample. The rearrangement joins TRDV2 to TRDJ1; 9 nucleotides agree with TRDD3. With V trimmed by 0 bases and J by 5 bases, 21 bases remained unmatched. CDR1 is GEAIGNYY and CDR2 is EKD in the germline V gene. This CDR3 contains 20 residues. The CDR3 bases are TGTGCCTGTGACACCCCCGGGGCCTGGGGGATTCACACAGCCGATGATAAACTCATCTTT. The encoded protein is CACDTPGAWGIHTADDKLIF.

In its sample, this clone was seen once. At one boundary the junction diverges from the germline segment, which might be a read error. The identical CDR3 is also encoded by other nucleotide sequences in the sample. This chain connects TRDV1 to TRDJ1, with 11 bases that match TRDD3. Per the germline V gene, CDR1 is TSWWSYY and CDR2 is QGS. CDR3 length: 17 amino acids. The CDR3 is CALGEHPGDLGDTGLIF. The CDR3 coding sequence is TGTGCTCTCGGGGAACATCCCGGTGACCTGGGGGATACAGGACTCATCTTT.

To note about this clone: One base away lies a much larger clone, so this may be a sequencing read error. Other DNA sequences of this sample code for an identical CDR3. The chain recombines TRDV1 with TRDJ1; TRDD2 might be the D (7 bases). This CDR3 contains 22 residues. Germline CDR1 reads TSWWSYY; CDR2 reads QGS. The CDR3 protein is CALGEYLPLGSYGTGYTDKLIF. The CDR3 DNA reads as TGTGCTCTTGGGGAATATCTTCCCCTTGGTTCCTACGGTACTGGGTACACTGATAAACTCATCTTT.